This TCR beta chain derives from a study of early T cells in non-severe SARS-CoV-2 infection. This clonotype was detected many times. A single record per CDR3 protein comes from TCRdb applying MiXCR to the 5' RACE reads. This table has 65,000 to 75,000 distinct CDR3 sequences, 9.5% to 13% appearing once. V gave up 4 bases and J gave up 2 bases; unmatched junction bases: 8. The CDR3 is made up of 16 amino acids. Germline V gives CDR1 SGHNT, CDR2 YYREEE (reference sequence). Sequenced: whole blood. This clonotype was sampled from an adult who was a healthcare worker with PCR-confirmed SARS-CoV-2 infection or an uninfected control (not recorded which). The rearrangement links TRBV5-4 to TRBJ2-7; 11 bases line up with TRBD1. CDR3: CASSGEDRGRPYEQYF. CDR3 sequence (DNA): TGTGCCAGCAGCGGGGAGGACAGGGGGCGCCCCTACGAGCAGTACTTC.